The 22 T cell receptor beta chains listed next were all sequenced from one sample in a study of cytomegalovirus exposure and HLA in healthy donors (TCRdb year 2017). Library preparation employed the immunoSEQ multiplex PCR assay. For the multiplex PCR, a mixture combining 60 forward primers for TCR Vbeta segments and 13 reverse primers for TCR Jbeta segments was used. Sourced from immuneACCESS, this table was stored by TCRdb with only in-frame sequences that have V and J called. A share of the clones is absent; for the studies checked, an unresolved V gene accounts for under half, and the remainder has no known explanation. The sample profile shows 150,000 or so clones; 60% to 85% of them were found once. Less than 2.5% of the sample lies in the top ten. Sequencing was carried out using PBMCs. The receptor source for this set is a man aged 50-60 years in good health and CMV-seropositive.

The chain has TRBV6-1 and TRBJ1-3; TRBD1 might be the D (6 bases). The CDR3 is made up of 15 amino acids. The germline V gene has CDR1 MNHNS and CDR2 SASEGT. The V gene lost 6 bases and the J gene lost 4 bases, with 16 bases spanning the gap. CDR3 sequence: CASSPPQGGGNTIYF. The DNA of the CDR3 is TGTGCCAGCAGCCCTCCACAGGGTGGCGGAAACACCATATATTTT.

Only one count was recorded for this clone. J is TRBJ2-2 and V is TRBV9, with 7 bases lining up with TRBD2. Germline lookup yields CDR1 SGDLS and CDR2 YYNGEE. V was clipped by 0 bases and J by 6 bases; unmatched bases: 8. The CDR3 consists of 16 residues. In nucleotides, the CDR3 is TGTGCCAGCAGCGTAGAGTTAGGACTAGGGTCCGGGGAGCTGTTTTTT. Protein sequence: CASSVELGLGSGELFF.

The rearrangement uses TRBV7-2 and TRBJ2-1; TRBD2 agrees at 11 bases. CDR1 and CDR2 from the germline V gene are SGHTA and FQGNSA. The CDR3 spans 15 residues. Trimming cost V 1 base and J 6 bases; bases outside gene matches: 2. The CDR3: CASSLVAGGSNEQFF. Written as DNA, the CDR3 is TGTGCCAGCAGCTTAGTAGCGGGGGGGTCCAATGAGCAGTTCTTC.

The chain recombines TRBV5-4 with TRBJ2-3; TRBD2 agrees at 13 bases. The length of the CDR3 is 16 residues. Germline V gene lookup returns CDR1 SGHNT and CDR2 YYREEE (reference sequence). V lost 4 bases, J lost 3 bases, and 5 bases stayed unmatched. The CDR3 loop is CASSRGLAGETDTQYF. CDR3 bases: TGTGCCAGCAGCCGCGGACTAGCGGGGGAAACAGATACGCAGTATTTT.

This clone was picked up a small number of times. The chain has TRBV4-3 and TRBJ2-3, with 10 bases identical to TRBD1. The trim removed 2 bases at V and 1 base at J, leaving 3 bases unmatched. Germline V gene sequence: CDR1 LGHNA, CDR2 YSLEER. The CDR3 is 16 amino acids. The CDR3 loop reads CASSQLGQGGTDTQYF. As DNA, the CDR3 is TGCGCCAGCAGCCAACTAGGACAGGGGGGCACAGATACGCAGTATTTT.

The CDR3 DNA reads TGCGCCAGCAGTCTAAAGCCGGGACAGGGGAAGGGAGTCAGCTATAATTCACCCCTCCACTTT. Residues: CASSLKPGQGKGVSYNSPLHF. The chain has TRBV23-1 and TRBJ1-6, with 10 positions matching TRBD1. TRBV23-1 is known as an ORF, though its function is uncertain. Trimming took 4 bases from V and 3 from J; bases not matched to a gene: 18. This CDR3 spans 21 amino acids.

This clone has just a few counts. This sequence joins TRBV19 and TRBJ1-4, with D perhaps matching TRBD1 (6 bases). Germline assignment: CDR1 LNHDA and CDR2 SQIVND (reference sequence). The CDR3 consists of 14 residues. V was shortened by 3 bases and J by 2 bases, with 7 bases between the two germline ends. The CDR3 region has the DNA TGTGCCAGTAGTATTACAGGGACTAATGAAAAACTGTTTTTT. Its protein is CASSITGTNEKLFF.

The chain employs TRBV18 and TRBJ1-5, with 9 bases fitting TRBD1. The V and J ends lost 5 bases and 7 bases, in that order; junction bases with no gene match: 6. Germline V CDR1 and CDR2: KGHSH, LQKENI. This CDR3 region has 14 residues. In DNA form, the CDR3 reads TGTGCCAGCTCATCGGACAGGGGCAGGCAGCCCCAGCATTTT. Translating gives CASSSDRGRQPQHF.

This clone came up once. This chain links TRBV7-3 with TRBJ1-1; a possible D gene is TRBD1 (5 bases). V lost 4 bases and J 1 base, leaving 13 bases between the germline ends. This CDR3 contains 15 residues. Per the germline V gene, CDR1 is SGHTA and CDR2 is FQGTGA. The DNA for the CDR3 is TGTGCCAGCAGCTCAACGGGCGGGGCGAACACTGAAGCTTTCTTT. Translating it yields CASSSTGGANTEAFF.

The chain carries TRBV19 and TRBJ2-1; the D gene is possibly TRBD2 (7 bases). The CDR3 has 15 amino acids. CDR1 and CDR2 from the germline V gene are LNHDA and SQIVND (reference sequence). V was cut by 7 bases and J by 6 bases, with 19 bases left in between. The CDR3 here is CASTPGAGVSNEQFF. The CDR3 DNA is TGTGCCAGTACCCCGGGGGCGGGGGTTTCCAATGAGCAGTTCTTC.

The chain has TRBV15 and TRBJ1-2, with TRBD1 matching over 9 bases. CDR1 LNHNV and CDR2 YYDKDF come from the germline V gene (reference sequence). This CDR3 has 13 residues. The trim removed 4 bases at V and 8 bases at J, leaving 5 bases unmatched. The CDR3 DNA is TGTGCCACCAGCACGGGACAGGGACGGGGCTACACCTTC. Amino acid sequence: CATSTGQGRGYTF.

The chain carries TRBV11-2 and TRBJ2-4; 7 nucleotides align to TRBD2. The V gene end was trimmed by 3 bases and the J gene end by 8 bases; junction bases not matched to a gene: 7. Per the germline V gene, CDR1 is SGHAT and CDR2 is FQNNGV. The CDR3 length is 14 residues. The CDR3 DNA follows: TGTGCCAGCAGCTTTGACTGGGGGAGGGACATTCAGTACTTC. As protein: CASSFDWGRDIQYF. The full variable domain, with the rest looked up from reference TRBV11-2 and TRBJ2-4, is EAGVAQSPRYKIIEKRQSVAFWCNPISGHATLYWYQQILGQGPKLLIQFQNNGVVDDSQLPKDRFSAERLKGVDSTLKIQPAKLEDSAVYLCASSFDWGRDIQYFGAGTRLSVL.

This clone was seen a single time. This rearrangement joins TRBV27 to TRBJ1-5; 8 nucleotides agree with TRBD1. This CDR3 has 15 residues. With 6 bases clipped from V and 2 bases from J, the junction kept 6 bases outside the gene matches. From germline, CDR1 is MNHEY and CDR2 SMNVEV (reference sequence). The CDR3 loop is CASRPGQGGNQPQHF. CDR3 bases: TGTGCCAGCAGGCCAGGACAGGGTGGCAATCAGCCCCAGCATTTT.

This rearrangement joins TRBV18 to TRBJ1-5; TRBD1 might be the D (5 bases). The CDR3 runs to 16 residues. Germline V lookup: CDR1 KGHSH, CDR2 LQKENI. The V end lost 3 bases, the J end lost 3 bases, and 15 bases lay between the germline ends. In DNA, the CDR3 is TGTGCCAGCTCACCCCAGGGCGCCGTTAACAATCAGCCCCAGCATTTT. The encoded protein is CASSPQGAVNNQPQHF.

This clone was seen only a few times. This chain links TRBV7-9 with TRBJ1-2; D is unclear. V lost 5 bases, J lost 5 bases, and 12 bases lay in between. Germline V lookup: CDR1 SEHNR, CDR2 FQNEAQ (reference sequence). The CDR3 sequence is 13 residues long. CDR3 sequence reads: CASSPKTPYGYTF. In nucleotides, the CDR3 is TGTGCCAGCAGCCCAAAGACACCTTATGGCTACACCTTC.

The rearrangement links TRBV7-2 to TRBJ2-5; no clear D. The germline CDR1 and CDR2 sequences are SGHTA and FQGNSA. Trimming removed 3 bases at V and 0 bases at J, with 5 bases between. CDR3 length equals 13 residues. CDR3 nucleotide sequence: TGTGCCAGCAGCTTGGAGTACCAAGAGACCCAGTACTTC. Encoded protein: CASSLEYQETQYF.

The V gene is TRBV6-5, the J gene TRBJ2-2, with 11 bases fitting TRBD1. The CDR3 has 14 amino acids. Germline CDR1 is MNHEY and CDR2 is SVGAGI. J lost 6 bases, V lost 6 bases, and 3 bases had no gene match. This CDR3 is CASRGQGDSGELFF. CDR3 coding DNA: TGTGCCAGCAGGGGACAGGGGGATTCCGGGGAGCTGTTTTTT.

The chain couples TRBV7-8 to TRBJ2-1; weak D call: TRBD1 (5 bases). Trimming removed 2 bases at V and 0 bases at J, with 8 bases between. This CDR3 spans 15 amino acids. Germline CDR1 reads SGHVS; CDR2 reads FQNEAQ. CDR3 sequence reads: CASSLYDSSYNEQFF. The CDR3 nucleotides read TGTGCCAGCAGCTTATATGACAGCTCCTACAATGAGCAGTTCTTC.

The chain joins TRBV9 to TRBJ1-5; 7 bases map to TRBD1. The CDR3 has 15 residues. V trimming: 0 bases; J trimming: 6 bases; junction bases outside the gene matches: 6. Germline V gene lookup returns CDR1 SGDLS and CDR2 YYNGEE. CDR3 DNA sequence: TGTGCCAGCAGCGTAGGAGGGGGCGCGGGTCAGCCCCAGCATTTT. This sequence encodes CASSVGGGAGQPQHF.

The rearrangement joins TRBV7-2 to TRBJ2-1; 9 bases line up with TRBD2. The CDR3 loop spans 17 amino acids. After removal of 2 bases from V and 11 bases from J, the junction contained 16 bases not matched to a gene. Germline assignment: CDR1 SGHTA and CDR2 FQGNSA. The chain's CDR3 is CASSLFPGAGGRSQQFF. In nucleotides, the CDR3 is TGTGCCAGCAGCTTATTTCCGGGAGCGGGGGGCCGGTCACAGCAGTTCTTC.

The chain joins TRBV27 to TRBJ1-2; 7 bases fit TRBD1. V shed 5 bases and J 6 bases; nucleotides not matched to a gene: 6. The CDR3 runs to 13 residues. The germline CDR1 and CDR2 sequences are MNHEY and SMNVEV (reference sequence). The CDR3 nucleotides are TGTGCCAGCAGTCCCCAGACAGGGAATGGCTACACCTTC. Its translation is CASSPQTGNGYTF.

This clone appeared many times. The chain links TRBV30 to TRBJ1-2, with 9 bases aligning to TRBD1. The CDR3 is made up of 13 amino acids. In germline, CDR1 is GTSNPN, CDR2 SVGIG (reference sequence). Losses at the gene ends were 4 bases for V and 4 bases for J; bases not matched to a gene: 4. CDR3 region: CAWNDRGSYGYTF. The CDR3 bases are TGTGCCTGGAACGACAGGGGGAGCTATGGCTACACCTTC.